This TCR beta chain stems from a study of early T cells in non-severe SARS-CoV-2 infection. As for the study in general: The study sequenced bulk RNA from unsorted whole blood, with chains unpaired.

Individually, cDNA molecules had unique molecular identifiers attached to them. TCRdb processed the 5' RACE reads anew with MiXCR; each CDR3 protein has one entry. The sample lists 70,000 or so distinct CDR3 sequences; about 9.4% were seen once. J gave up 1 base and V 5 bases, and 9 bases lay outside the gene matches. The CDR3 runs to 17 residues. Germline loops: CDR1 SEHNR, CDR2 FQNEAQ (reference sequence). The TCR comes from an adult who was a healthcare worker with PCR-confirmed SARS-CoV-2 infection or an uninfected control (not recorded which). The chain recombines TRBV7-9 with TRBJ1-1; 11 bases are a match to TRBD1. The sample in question was whole blood, obtained at baseline. The CDR3 bases are TGTGCCAGCAGCCCCGGACAGGGGGCGAATTGGAACACTGAAGCTTTCTTT. The encoded protein is CASSPGQGANWNTEAFF.